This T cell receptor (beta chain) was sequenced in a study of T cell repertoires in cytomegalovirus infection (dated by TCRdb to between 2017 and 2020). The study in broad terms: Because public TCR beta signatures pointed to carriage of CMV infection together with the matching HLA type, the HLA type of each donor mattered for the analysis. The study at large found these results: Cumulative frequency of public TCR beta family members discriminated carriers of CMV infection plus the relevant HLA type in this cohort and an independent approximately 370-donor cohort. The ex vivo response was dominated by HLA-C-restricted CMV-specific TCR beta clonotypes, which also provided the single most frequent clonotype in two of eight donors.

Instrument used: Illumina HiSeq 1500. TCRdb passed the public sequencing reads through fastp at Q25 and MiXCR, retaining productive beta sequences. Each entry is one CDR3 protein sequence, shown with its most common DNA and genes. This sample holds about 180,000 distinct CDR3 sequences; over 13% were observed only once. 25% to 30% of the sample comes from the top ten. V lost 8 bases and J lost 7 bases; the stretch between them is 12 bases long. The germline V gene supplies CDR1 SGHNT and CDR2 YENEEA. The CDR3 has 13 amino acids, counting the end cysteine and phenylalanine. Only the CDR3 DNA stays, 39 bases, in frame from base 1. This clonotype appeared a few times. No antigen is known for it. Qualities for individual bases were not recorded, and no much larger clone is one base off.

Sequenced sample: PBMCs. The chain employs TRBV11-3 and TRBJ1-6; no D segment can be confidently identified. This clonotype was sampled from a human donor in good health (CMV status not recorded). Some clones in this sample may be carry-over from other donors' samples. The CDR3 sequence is CASDGCKNSPLHF. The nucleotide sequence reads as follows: TGTGCCAGCGACGGGTGTAAGAATTCACCCCTCCACTTT.